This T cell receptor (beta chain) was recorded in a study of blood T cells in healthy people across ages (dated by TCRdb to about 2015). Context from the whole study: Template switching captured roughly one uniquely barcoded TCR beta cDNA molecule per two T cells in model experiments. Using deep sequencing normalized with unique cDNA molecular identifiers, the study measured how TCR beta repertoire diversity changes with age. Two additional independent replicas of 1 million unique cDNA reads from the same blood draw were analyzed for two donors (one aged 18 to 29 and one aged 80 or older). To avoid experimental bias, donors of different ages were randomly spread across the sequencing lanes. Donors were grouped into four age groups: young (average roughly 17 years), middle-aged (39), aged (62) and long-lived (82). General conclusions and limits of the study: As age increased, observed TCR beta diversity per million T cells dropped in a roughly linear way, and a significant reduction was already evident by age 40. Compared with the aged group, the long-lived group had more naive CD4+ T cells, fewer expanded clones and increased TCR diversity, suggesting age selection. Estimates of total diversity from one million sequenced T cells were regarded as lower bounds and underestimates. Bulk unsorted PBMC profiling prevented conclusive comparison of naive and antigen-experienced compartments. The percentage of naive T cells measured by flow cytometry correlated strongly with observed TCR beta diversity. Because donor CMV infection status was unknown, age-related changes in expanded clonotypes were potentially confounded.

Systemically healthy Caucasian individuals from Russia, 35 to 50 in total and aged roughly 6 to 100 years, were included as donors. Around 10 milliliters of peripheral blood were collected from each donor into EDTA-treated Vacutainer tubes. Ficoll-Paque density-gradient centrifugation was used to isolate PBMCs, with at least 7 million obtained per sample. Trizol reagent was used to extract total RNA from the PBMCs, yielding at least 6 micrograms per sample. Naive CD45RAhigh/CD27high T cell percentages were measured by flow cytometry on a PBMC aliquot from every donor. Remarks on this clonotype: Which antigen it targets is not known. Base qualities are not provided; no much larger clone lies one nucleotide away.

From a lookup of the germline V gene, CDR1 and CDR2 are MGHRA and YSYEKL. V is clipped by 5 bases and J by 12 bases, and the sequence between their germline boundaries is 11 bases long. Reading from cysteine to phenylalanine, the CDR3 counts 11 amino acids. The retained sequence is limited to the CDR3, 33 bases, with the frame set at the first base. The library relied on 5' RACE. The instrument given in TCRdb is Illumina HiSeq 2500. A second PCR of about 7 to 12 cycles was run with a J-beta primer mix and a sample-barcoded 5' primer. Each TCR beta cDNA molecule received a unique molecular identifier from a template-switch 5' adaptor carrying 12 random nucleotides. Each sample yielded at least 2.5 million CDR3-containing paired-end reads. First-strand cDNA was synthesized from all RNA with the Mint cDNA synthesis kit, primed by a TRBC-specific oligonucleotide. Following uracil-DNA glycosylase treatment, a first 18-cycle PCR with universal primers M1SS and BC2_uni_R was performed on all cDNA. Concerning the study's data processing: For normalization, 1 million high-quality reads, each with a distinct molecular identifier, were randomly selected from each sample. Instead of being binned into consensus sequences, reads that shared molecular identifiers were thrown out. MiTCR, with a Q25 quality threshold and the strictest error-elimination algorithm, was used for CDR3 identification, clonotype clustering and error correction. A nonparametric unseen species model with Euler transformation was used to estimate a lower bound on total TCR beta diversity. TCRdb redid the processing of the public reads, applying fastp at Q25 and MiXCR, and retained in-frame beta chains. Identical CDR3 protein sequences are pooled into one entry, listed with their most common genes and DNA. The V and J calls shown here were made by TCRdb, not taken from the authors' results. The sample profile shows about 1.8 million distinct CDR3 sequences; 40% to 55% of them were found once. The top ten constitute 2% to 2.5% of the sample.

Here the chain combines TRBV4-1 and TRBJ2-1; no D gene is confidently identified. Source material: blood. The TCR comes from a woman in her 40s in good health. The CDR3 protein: CASSIGFWQFF. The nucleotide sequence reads TGCGCCAGCAGCATTGGTTTTTGGCAGTTCTTC.